The 26 T cell receptor beta chains listed next were all sequenced from one sample in a study of vaccination and CD4 T cells after COVID-19 (dated 2022 in TCRdb). Which antigens these TCRs recognize remains unknown. What the treatment or condition label conveys for this sample: roughly 10-day PBMC culture with coronavirus spike peptide pools or control peptides (ViraFEST assay). The library was made by PCR. The run used an Illumina iSeq 100. DNA from cultured CD4+ T cells underwent TCR sequencing with the Oncomine TCR Beta short-read assay at the Johns Hopkins FTIC core. TCRdb itself trimmed the public reads at Q25 with fastp, ran MiXCR and retained productive beta chains. Entries that share a CDR3 protein sequence are merged under the most common genes and DNA. The sample includes 14,000 to 15,000 distinct CDR3 sequences, with roughly two fifths observed a single time. The ten largest clones capture over 7.5% of the sample.

Sequenced: CD4+ T cells from blood, cultured in vitro. The receptor set was obtained from a human donor who had recovered from COVID-19.

This chain joins TRBV6-1 and TRBJ2-3; D gene uncertain. CDR3 length: 15 amino acids. Germline CDR1 is MNHNS and CDR2 is SASEGT. V dropped 7 bases and J dropped 0 bases, with 14 bases sitting between them. For the CDR3, the DNA is TGTGCCAGCACCCTGACCCGTGCTAGCACAGATACGCAGTATTTT. This sequence encodes CASTLTRASTDTQYF.

The chain joins TRBV30 to TRBJ1-1; 7 bases line up with TRBD1. The length of the CDR3 is 11 residues. Germline V gene sequence: CDR1 GTSNPN, CDR2 SVGIG (reference sequence). V shed 4 bases and J 9 bases; nucleotides not matched to a gene: 5. CDR3 nucleotide sequence: TGTGCCTGGACCCTCAGGGGGAAAGCTTTCTTT. It specifies CAWTLRGKAFF.

This clonotype turned up a few times. The chain carries TRBV2 and TRBJ1-2; the D gene is possibly TRBD1 (5 bases). V lost 3 bases and J 4 bases, leaving 9 bases between the germline ends. CDR3 length: 13 amino acids. Looked up from germline, CDR1 is SNHLY and CDR2 is FYNNEI. The CDR3 loop reads CASSDGTVYGYTF. In DNA form, the CDR3 reads TGTGCCAGCAGTGACGGGACGGTCTATGGCTACACCTTC.

The sample holds a few counts of this clonotype. The rearrangement joins TRBV7-2 to TRBJ1-6, with a weak D call TRBD1 (5 bases). Germline V lookup: CDR1 SGHTA, CDR2 FQGNSA. The CDR3 sequence is 14 residues long. The V and J ends lost 7 bases and 4 bases respectively, with 11 bases between them. The CDR3 DNA follows: TGTGCCAGCAAAGCGGACACATATAATTCACCCCTCCACTTT. The encoded protein is CASKADTYNSPLHF.

In its sample, this clonotype was seen a few times. The chain carries TRBV24-1 and TRBJ1-5; 9 positions agree with TRBD1. The CDR3 contains 17 residues. Losses at the gene ends were 4 bases for V and 1 base for J; bases not matched to a gene: 7. The germline V gene encodes CDR1 KGHDR and CDR2 SFDVKD. The CDR3 reads CATSDGRTGESNQPQHF. In DNA form, the CDR3 reads TGTGCCACCAGTGACGGGCGGACAGGGGAGAGCAATCAGCCCCAGCATTTT.

The V call is TRBV6-2 or TRBV6-3, the J call TRBJ1-6, with D maybe TRBD1 (5 bases). The CDR3 loop spans 15 amino acids. Trimming removed 8 bases at V and 4 bases at J, with 15 bases between. The germline CDR1 and CDR2 sequences are MNHEY and SVGEGT. The CDR3 is CASASKGWYNSPLHF. Here the CDR3 DNA reads TGTGCCAGCGCTAGTAAGGGGTGGTATAATTCACCCCTCCACTTT.

This clonotype occurred once. The V call is TRBV19, the J call TRBJ1-5; D is perhaps TRBD1 (5 bases). Trimming took off 7 bases at V and 7 bases at J, with 17 bases between the two ends. Per the germline V gene, CDR1 is LNHDA and CDR2 is SQIVND (reference sequence). This CDR3 spans 14 amino acids. The CDR3 region has the DNA TGTGCCAGTAACGGTGGGGGAAAGTACCAGCCCCAGCATTTT. It codes for CASNGGGKYQPQHF. Using reference TRBV19 and TRBJ1-5 for the parts outside the CDR3, the full variable domain is DGGITQSPKYLFRKEGQNVTLSCEQNLNHDAMYWYRQDPGQGLRLIYYSQIVNDFQKGDIAEGYSVSREKKESFPLTVTSAQKNPTAFYLCASNGGGKYQPQHFGDGTRLSIL.

The V gene is TRBV6-1, the J gene TRBJ2-7; 7 bases are shared with TRBD2. The CDR3 extends over 13 amino acids. Germline V gene lookup returns CDR1 MNHNS and CDR2 SASEGT. With V trimmed by 7 bases and J by 3 bases, 6 bases remained unmatched. The CDR3 DNA follows: TGTGCCAGCACCAACGGGGGGTACTACGAGCAGTACTTC. It encodes CASTNGGYYEQYF.

J is TRBJ2-7 and V is TRBV10-1; D is unresolved. This CDR3 has 13 residues. V dropped 5 bases and J dropped 6 bases, with 14 bases sitting between them. The germline CDR1 and CDR2 sequences are WNHNN and SYGVQD (reference sequence). The DNA of the CDR3 is TGCGCCAGCAGTCCGGATGTAGTAACCGAGCAGTACTTC. It codes for CASSPDVVTEQYF.

This clonotype was recorded a few times. The chain joins TRBV4-3 to TRBJ1-1, with D possibly being TRBD1 (5 bases). Germline loops: CDR1 LGHNA, CDR2 YSLEER. The ends were cut back, 5 bases at V and 0 bases at J, with 13 bases in the middle. CDR3 length equals 15 residues. In nucleotides, the CDR3 is TGCGCCAGCAGCAAGGCAGGGTTCATGAACACTGAAGCTTTCTTT. Its protein product is CASSKAGFMNTEAFF.

This clonotype was seen a few times. CDR3 nucleotide sequence: TGTGCCAGCGGGGCTAACTATGGCTACACCTTC. This gives the protein CASGANYGYTF. This chain connects TRBV6-1 to TRBJ1-2; D is unresolved. Trimming pared 8 bases from V and 0 bases from J, leaving 4 bases between. The CDR3 is 11 residues long. Germline lookup yields CDR1 MNHNS and CDR2 SASEGT.

V usage is TRBV24-1 and J usage is TRBJ2-7; 7 bases fit TRBD2. Germline V lookup: CDR1 KGHDR, CDR2 SFDVKD. Trimming took 5 bases from V and 6 from J; bases not matched to a gene: 6. CDR3 length: 13 residues. The CDR3 here is CATSVTSRSEQYF. As DNA, the CDR3 is TGTGCCACCAGTGTGACTAGCCGGAGCGAGCAGTACTTC.

The chain has TRBV20-1 and TRBJ1-1; D is perhaps TRBD1 (5 bases). In germline, CDR1 is DFQATT, CDR2 SNEGSKA (reference sequence). The CDR3 runs to 13 residues. DNA for the CDR3: TGCAGCCTCATGGGGGGTCTTTCGACTGAAGCTTTCTTT. Its protein is CSLMGGLSTEAFF.

This clonotype occurred a few times. The genes are TRBV7-9 and TRBJ2-5; the D call may be TRBD1 or TRBD2 (5 bases each). V was trimmed by 5 bases and J by 1 base, leaving 23 bases between them. Per germline, CDR1 SEHNR and CDR2 FQNEAQ (reference sequence). The CDR3 has 18 amino acids. DNA for the CDR3: TGTGCCAGCAGCCAGCGAACGACCGGGACCCCGGGCCAAGAGACCCAGTACTTC. This codes for CASSQRTTGTPGQETQYF.

V and J are TRBV12-3 or TRBV12-4 and TRBJ2-1; TRBD1 matches at 10 bases. The V segment lost 2 bases and the J segment 7 bases; nucleotides outside the gene matches: 5. CDR3 size: 15 residues. The CDR3 is CASSLRQGAENEQFF. The CDR3 DNA is TGTGCCAGCAGTTTAAGACAGGGGGCTGAAAATGAGCAGTTCTTC.

Only one count was recorded for this clonotype. The rearrangement joins TRBV20-1 to TRBJ2-1, with D hard to call. CDR1 and CDR2 (germline): DFQATT, SNEGSKA (reference sequence). Trimming shortened V by 0 bases and J by 1 base, and 10 bases separated the two germline ends. This CDR3 has 15 amino acids. CDR3 sequence (DNA): TGCAGTGCTAGAGATCTCGGTTATTCCTACAATGAGCAGTTCTTC. It encodes CSARDLGYSYNEQFF.

CDR3 amino acids: CASSSERARGYTF. DNA of the CDR3: TGTGCCAGCAGTTCAGAGAGGGCGCGAGGCTACACCTTC. The rearrangement joins TRBV27 to TRBJ1-2; D gene ambiguous. Between the trimmed V and J ends, which lost 4 bases and 8 bases, there was a span of 14 bases. From germline, CDR1 is MNHEY and CDR2 SMNVEV (reference sequence). CDR3 length: 13 residues.

The chain employs TRBV15 and TRBJ2-5; D unresolved. Per germline, CDR1 LNHNV and CDR2 YYDKDF (reference sequence). CDR3 length: 15 amino acids. V was cut by 0 bases and J by 5 bases, with 13 bases left in between. The CDR3 coding sequence is TGTGCCACCAGCAGAGACTTGGTTTTTCCGGAGACCCAGTACTTC. Translating gives CATSRDLVFPETQYF.

This chain links TRBV21-1 with TRBJ2-4; whether TRBD1, the table's D call, matches the DNA was not checked. TRBV21-1 is annotated as a pseudogene. This CDR3 region has 14 residues. The CDR3 protein is CATRADRGRIIQYF. The DNA of the CDR3 is TGTGCCACCCGGGCGGACAGGGGGCGGATCATTCAGTACTTC.

The chain combines TRBV7-9 with TRBJ2-7; tentative D call: TRBD2 (5 bases). This CDR3 comprises 14 residues. V gave up 5 bases and J gave up 4 bases, with 15 bases separating them. The germline V gene encodes CDR1 SEHNR and CDR2 FQNEAQ (reference sequence). The CDR3 DNA follows: TGTGCCAGCAGCACCGGACCTCGGAGGTACGAGCAGTACTTC. It codes for CASSTGPRRYEQYF. Full variable domain (rest looked up from reference TRBV7-9 and TRBJ2-7): DTGVSQNPRHKITKRGQNVTFRCDPISEHNRLYWYRQTLGQGPEFLTYFQNEAQLEKSRLLSDRFSAERPKGSFSTLEIQRTEQGDSAMYLCASSTGPRRYEQYFGPGTRLTVT.

Of note for this clonotype: Its ends do not fully match the called genes, so a read error is possible. The chain recombines TRBV12-3 or TRBV12-4 with TRBJ2-6; D is possibly TRBD2 (6 bases). The CDR3 is 15 amino acids. CDR3 DNA sequence: TGTACCAGCAGTCGTAGCGGTGGGGGGGCCAACGTCCTGACTTTC. This sequence encodes CTSSRSGGGANVLTF.

V and J are TRBV6-1 and TRBJ1-2, with D perhaps matching TRBD1 (6 bases). CDR3 length: 12 amino acids. Germline V gene sequence: CDR1 MNHNS, CDR2 SASEGT. V lost 5 bases, J lost 8 bases, and 12 bases lay in between. In nucleotides, the CDR3 is TGTGCCAGCAGTCAATATACAGGGGGCTACACCTTC. This translates into CASSQYTGGYTF.

This chain joins TRBV11-3 and TRBJ2-1; TRBD2 aligns across 8 bases. Germline V gene lookup returns CDR1 SGHNT and CDR2 YENEEA. The CDR3 is made up of 13 amino acids. V lost 3 bases and J lost 8; bases outside the gene matches: 3. Here the CDR3 reads CASSFREGDEQFF. In nucleotides, the CDR3 is TGTGCCAGCAGCTTCCGGGAGGGCGATGAGCAGTTCTTC.

The chain's CDR3 is CASSEIGGTTDTQYF. The CDR3 DNA follows: TGTGCCAGCAGTGAAATCGGCGGCACCACAGATACGCAGTATTTT. The J gene is TRBJ2-3, the V gene TRBV6-1; no definite D call. Germline assignment: CDR1 MNHNS and CDR2 SASEGT. Trimming shortened V by 2 bases and J by 2 bases, and 11 bases separated the two germline ends. This CDR3 region has 15 residues.

The chain has TRBV7-3 and TRBJ2-2; D gene unclear. CDR1 is SGHTA and CDR2 is FQGTGA in the germline V gene. Between the trimmed V and J ends, which lost 3 bases and 6 bases, there was a span of 5 bases. There are 12 residues in the CDR3. In nucleotides, the CDR3 is TGTGCCAGCAGCTTCCCCCCCGGGGAGCTGTTTTTT. This encodes CASSFPPGELFF. The whole variable domain, remainder taken from reference TRBV7-3 and TRBJ2-2, is GAGVSQTPSNKVTEKGKYVELRCDPISGHTALYWYRQSLGQGPEFLIYFQGTGAADDSGLPNDRFFAVRPEGSVSTLKIQRTERGDSAVYLCASSFPPGELFFGEGSRLTVL.

This sequence joins TRBV7-9 and TRBJ1-4; tentative D call: TRBD1 (5 bases). V lost 0 bases to trimming and J lost 7 bases, with 15 bases between them. The germline gives CDR1 SEHNR, CDR2 FQNEAQ (reference sequence). The CDR3 spans 16 residues. CDR3 amino acids: CASSLASGQGGEKLFF. The CDR3 region has the DNA TGTGCCAGCAGCTTAGCGAGTGGGCAGGGAGGTGAAAAACTGTTTTTT.